The sequence of this TCR beta chain was determined in a study of identical twins listed by TCRdb under 2016. Study-level background: To test whether fetal clonotypes persist, this study deep-sequenced TCR alpha and beta repertoires from monozygotic twins, from unrelated adults of various ages, and from cord blood. Replicate twin experiments were performed at different times using different library preparation protocols to rule out contamination. Results and caveats for the whole study, not just this receptor: Fewer insertions were carried by abundant cord blood beta clonotypes, a similar but weaker trend appeared in young adult naive repertoires, and no such trend appeared in memory repertoires. Because the same donors could not be followed over many years, conclusions were based on cross-sectional statistical analysis. Zero-insertion analyses could be partly confounded by invariant T cells such as MAIT and iNKT, though diverse VJ usage argued against such confounding for most clonotypes. Compared with coincidental sharing between unrelated individuals, out-of-frame TCR alpha sequences shared between twins had an excess of sequences with low generation probability. Excess twin sharing in beta out-of-frame sequences was weaker because fewer shared sequences lowered the signal-to-noise ratio. In monozygotic twins, out-of-frame TCR alpha sharing was systematically underestimated by recombination models, although the models agreed with sharing between unrelated individuals.

Libraries were constructed by 5' RACE. Sequencing used an Illumina HiSeq 2000. A universal primer binding site was added through template switching, and the final cDNA carried a unique molecular identifier so that TCR cDNA molecules could be counted accurately. First-strand cDNA for TCR alpha and beta chains was synthesized from specific primers in the conserved constant-segment region. To control for contamination, each cDNA library was double barcoded with a SMART-Mk sample barcode plus Illumina barcodes. TruSeq adapter sequences along with Illumina sample barcodes were introduced in two successive PCR steps. The TCR alpha and beta cDNA libraries were sequenced on the Illumina HiSeq platform using custom primers. On the authors' methods: MiGEC processed the raw reads to extract unique molecular identifiers, while MiXCR was used to determine the CDR3 positions. Recombination models were inferred per individual with the repgenHMM and IGoR tools using an EM algorithm. The tcR package in R was used for shared clonotype analysis, with sharing normalized by the product of cloneset sizes. To study raw recombination free of thymic and clonal selection effects, out-of-frame nonproductive sequences were analyzed. TCRdb took the public reads, trimmed them with fastp at Q25, ran MiXCR for clone calling and kept in-frame beta chains. Here each entry gathers all rows of one CDR3 protein and keeps the most common genes and DNA. The authors' filters were not applied to this entry. Counted in this sample were about 190,000 distinct CDR3 sequences; roughly 15% of them appeared once. 35% to 45% of the sample is taken by the ten largest.

Every donor was a healthy Caucasian. The twin cohort comprised three pairs of female monozygotic twins, all aged roughly 18 to 30 years. Positive isolation kits from Invitrogen were used to isolate the CD4+ and CD8+ T cell populations. Trimming costs V 1 base and J 5 bases, and their ends lie 14 bases apart. The CDR3 runs 15 amino acids, cysteine and phenylalanine included. Only the CDR3 part of the read is kept: 45 bases, read in frame from the first base. CDR1 and CDR2, looked up from the germline V gene, are SGHDN and FVKESK. Details on this clonotype: The clone's antigen remains unknown. Base quality data are lacking; no much larger clone is found one base away.

The sample also formed part of further work on T cells expressing NK-cell markers. Looking at the second paper: TCR beta-chain repertoires were profiled in sorted CD3+CD56+NKG2C+, CD3+CD56+NKG2C- and CD3+CD56-NKG2C+ T-cell subsets from eight donors. Seven of the eight sequenced donors were HCMV-seropositive and one was HCMV-seronegative. In several experiments an anti-gammadeltaTCR antibody was added to restrict sorting to alphabetaTCR-expressing T cells. In over five donors, the dominant CD3+CD56+NKG2C+ clonotypes were among the top 10 CD8+ clonotypes and accounted for about 1.0-7.5% of CD8+ T cells. Those dominant clonotypes were again the most abundant among CD3+CD56-NKG2C+ cells in several donors, at about 28.3-60.1%. Whether the expanded NKG2C-expressing T cell clones were specific for HCMV antigens was left unclear. Randomly selected healthy volunteers, three men and five women, were used as the eight sequenced donors. HCMV serostatus was determined by detecting HCMV-specific IgG in serum with a commercial ELISA kit. MIGEC handled demultiplexing of the reads and grouping by UMI, while MiTCR was used to assemble and quantify clonotypes. To remove erroneous sequences, TCR cDNA sequences were retained only when supported by two or more reads. The tcR package was used for downstream repertoire analysis, and clonotypes were matched between fractions using CDR3 nucleotide sequence together with V segment. VDJmatch was used to annotate antigen specificity against VDJdb, with one amino acid substitution in CDR3 allowed.

The origin of this receptor is a woman aged 18-29 years in good health. Sequencing was carried out using CD8+ T cells sorted from blood. The rearranged chain carries TRBV14 and TRBJ2-5, with TRBD1 tentatively as D gene (6 bases match). This receptor carries the CDR3 CASSQGRQAGETQYF. Read as DNA, the sequence is TGTGCCAGCAGCCAAGGAAGACAGGCCGGGGAGACCCAGTACTTC.